Described below is a single T cell receptor beta chain sequence and its context. The antigen is undetermined. The missing conserved phenylalanine or tryptophan at the end of this CDR3 makes a read error likely. This sample stems from a study of tumor-infiltrating lymphocytes in primary liver carcinoma. Overall study findings and caveats: Overlap between tumor regions exceeded overlap of tumor with adjacent tissue or blood. Against blood, tumors held a significantly higher top-250-clone fraction (p = 0.039).

The CDR3 spans 15 residues. The V end lost 2 bases, the J end lost 5 bases, and 16 bases lay between the germline ends. Germline V gives CDR1 MNHEY, CDR2 SVGEGT. It was from about 19-30 mg of unsorted bulk tissue that RNA and DNA were co-extracted. Each participant had primary liver carcinoma, and surgical resection was the treatment. Starting material of roughly 0.45 ug total RNA yielded TCR beta cDNA via a constant-region primer. ARM-PCR was slightly modified, and three nested multiplex PCR rounds with it gave rise to the TCR beta libraries. For around 11 cycles apiece, the opening two PCR rounds ran with TRBV1-TRBV30 forward primers and a C-beta reverse primer. Each CDR3 protein gets one entry after TCRdb re-called the multiplex PCR reads with MiXCR. The repertoire consists of about 120,000 distinct CDR3 sequences, with around 70% occurring once and the leading ten covering 8.1%.

The V gene is TRBV6-2 or TRBV6-3, the J gene TRBJ2-7; D is possibly TRBD1 or TRBD2 (5 bases each). Source material: tumor-adjacent normal liver tissue. This receptor was taken from a woman in her fifties or sixties with primary liver carcinoma and hepatitis B virus infection. The CDR3, as DNA: TGTGCCAGCAGTTACCACCGTCAGGGAGCCAACGAGCAGTACATC. Translated, it gives CASSYHRQGANEQYI.